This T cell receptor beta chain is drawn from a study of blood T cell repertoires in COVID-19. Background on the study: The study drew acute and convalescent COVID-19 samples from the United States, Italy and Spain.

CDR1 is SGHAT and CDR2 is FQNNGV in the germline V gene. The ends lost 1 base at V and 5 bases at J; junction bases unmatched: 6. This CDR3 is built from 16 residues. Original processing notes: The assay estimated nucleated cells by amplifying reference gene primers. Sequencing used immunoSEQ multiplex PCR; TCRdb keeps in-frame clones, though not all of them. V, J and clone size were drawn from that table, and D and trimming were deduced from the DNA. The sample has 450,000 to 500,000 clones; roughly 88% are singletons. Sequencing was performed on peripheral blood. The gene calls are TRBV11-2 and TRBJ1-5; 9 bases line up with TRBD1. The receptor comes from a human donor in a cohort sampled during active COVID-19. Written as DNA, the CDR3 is TGTGCCAGCAGCTTAGCTGGGACAGGGAAGGATCAGCCCCAGCATTTT. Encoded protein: CASSLAGTGKDQPQHF.